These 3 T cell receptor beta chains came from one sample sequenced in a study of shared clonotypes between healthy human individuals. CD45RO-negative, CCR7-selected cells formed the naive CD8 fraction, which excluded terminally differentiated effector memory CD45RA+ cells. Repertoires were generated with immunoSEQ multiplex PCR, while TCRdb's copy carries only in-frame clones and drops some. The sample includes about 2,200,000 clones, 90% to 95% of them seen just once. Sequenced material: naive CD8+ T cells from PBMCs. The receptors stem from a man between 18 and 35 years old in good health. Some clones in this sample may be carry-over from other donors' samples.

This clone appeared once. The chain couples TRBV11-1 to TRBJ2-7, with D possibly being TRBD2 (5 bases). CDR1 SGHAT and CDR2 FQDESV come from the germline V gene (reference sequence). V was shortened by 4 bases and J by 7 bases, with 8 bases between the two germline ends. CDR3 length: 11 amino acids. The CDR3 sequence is CASSWSGEQYF. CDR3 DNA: TGTGCCAGCAGCTGGTCGGGGGAGCAGTACTTC.

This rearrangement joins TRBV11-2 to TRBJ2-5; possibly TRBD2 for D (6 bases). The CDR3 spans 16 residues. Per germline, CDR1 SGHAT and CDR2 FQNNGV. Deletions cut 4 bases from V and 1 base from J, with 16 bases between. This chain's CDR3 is CASSSHTGGTQETQYF. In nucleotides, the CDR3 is TGTGCCAGCAGCTCTCATACTGGGGGGACCCAAGAGACCCAGTACTTC.

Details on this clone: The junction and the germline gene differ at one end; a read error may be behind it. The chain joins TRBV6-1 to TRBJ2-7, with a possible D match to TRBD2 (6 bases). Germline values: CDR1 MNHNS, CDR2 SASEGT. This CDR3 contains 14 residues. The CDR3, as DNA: TGTGCCAGCAGAGAAGGCCCCCGGGGGAACGAGCAGTACTTC. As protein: CASREGPRGNEQYF.